Following are 24 T cell receptor beta chains from one sample sequenced in a study of PD-1 blockade in classical Hodgkin lymphoma (dated by TCRdb to the early 2020s). Library preparation employed the immunoSEQ multiplex PCR assay. TCRdb provides this immuneACCESS table in a form limited to in-frame rearrangements. Some clones are lacking; in checked studies, under half of them reflect an unresolved V gene, and why the rest are absent is not known. The sample table holds fewer than 10,000 clones, of which over 80% were seen once. The top ten clonotypes cover over 40% of the sample. The intended sense of this specimen's time point label: cycle 4 day 1 (C4D1), after less than 7 weeks of nivolumab. Relapse after autologous stem cell transplantation had occurred in all trial patients, and cohorts A, B and C were distinguished by prior brentuximab vedotin exposure. The input for sequencing was peripheral blood mononuclear cells (PBMCs), taken before the fourth cycle of nivolumab. The receptors were gathered from a human donor with classical Hodgkin lymphoma.

This clone was counted a few times. The gene calls are TRBV4-1 and TRBJ2-7; D might be TRBD1 (6 bases). There are 15 residues in the CDR3. Looked up from germline, CDR1 is MGHRA and CDR2 is YSYEKL. Trimming cost V 0 bases and J 3 bases, with 12 bases left between them. CDR3 bases: TGCGCCAGCAGCCAAGATGACAGGAGGCTCTACGAGCAGTACTTC. Amino acid sequence: CASSQDDRRLYEQYF.

The V call is TRBV2, the J call TRBJ2-3, with no clear D. The CDR3 spans 13 residues. Trimming took 6 bases from V and 2 from J, leaving 9 bases between them. Germline values: CDR1 SNHLY, CDR2 FYNNEI. CDR3: CASRGMLTDTQYF. In nucleotides, the CDR3 is TGTGCCAGCAGAGGGATGCTCACAGATACGCAGTATTTT. Based on the CDR3 plus reference TRBV2 and TRBJ2-3, the full variable domain is EPEVTQTPSHQVTQMGQEVILRCVPISNHLYFYWYRQILGQKVEFLVSFYNNEISEKSEIFDDQFSVERPDGSNFTLKIRSTKLEDSAMYFCASRGMLTDTQYFGPGTRLTVL.

This sequence joins TRBV7-9 and TRBJ2-7; weak D call: TRBD1 (5 bases). This CDR3 is built from 12 residues. The ends were cut back, 4 bases at V and 4 bases at J, with 8 bases in the middle. Germline CDR1 and CDR2: SEHNR and FQNEAQ (reference sequence). CDR3 coding DNA: TGTGCCAGCAGCTCCCAGGGTTACGAGCAGTACTTC. Residues: CASSSQGYEQYF.

In its sample, this clone was seen once. The chain couples TRBV6-4 to TRBJ1-4, with 8 bases matching TRBD1. The CDR3 sequence is 15 residues long. Germline-derived CDR1 and CDR2 are MRHNA and SNTAGT. With V trimmed by 0 bases and J by 8 bases, 5 bases remained unmatched. CDR3 loop: CASSDSGTGMEKLFF. For the CDR3, the DNA is TGTGCCAGCAGTGACTCCGGGACAGGAATGGAAAAACTGTTTTTT.

The J gene is TRBJ2-3, the V gene TRBV4-2, with 9 bases fitting TRBD2. The trim removed 3 bases at V and 0 bases at J, leaving 1 base unmatched. From germline, CDR1 is LGHNA and CDR2 YNFKEQ. CDR3 length equals 15 residues. CDR3 loop: CASSHTSGSTDTQYF. CDR3 bases: TGTGCCAGCAGCCACACTAGCGGGAGCACAGATACGCAGTATTTT.

This chain uses TRBV2 with TRBJ2-2; no reliable D call. This CDR3 region has 15 residues. Per germline, CDR1 SNHLY and CDR2 FYNNEI. V lost 3 bases and J 2 bases, leaving 10 bases between the germline ends. Here the CDR3 reads CASSEWTANTGELFF. CDR3 bases: TGTGCCAGCAGTGAGTGGACGGCCAACACCGGGGAGCTGTTTTTT. Combining the CDR3 with reference TRBV2 and TRBJ2-2 gives the whole variable domain EPEVTQTPSHQVTQMGQEVILRCVPISNHLYFYWYRQILGQKVEFLVSFYNNEISEKSEIFDDQFSVERPDGSNFTLKIRSTKLEDSAMYFCASSEWTANTGELFFGEGSRLTVL.

This clone turned up a few times. The J gene is TRBJ2-7, the V gene TRBV11-2; TRBD2 aligns across 7 bases. In germline, CDR1 is SGHAT, CDR2 FQNNGV. V lost 1 base to trimming and J lost 5 bases; unmatched junction nucleotides: 5. The CDR3 spans 14 residues. CDR3 sequence (DNA): TGTGCCAGCAGCTTAGGATGGGACTACGACGAGCAGTACTTC. This encodes CASSLGWDYDEQYF.

This clone was recorded only once. The chain joins TRBV2 to TRBJ2-7; D possibly corresponds to TRBD2 (6 bases). The CDR3 length is 16 residues. Trimming pared 3 bases from V and 1 base from J, leaving 16 bases between. The germline V gene has CDR1 SNHLY and CDR2 FYNNEI. CDR3 in DNA: TGTGCCAGCAGTGAGCTTTCGGTAGCGGAGTCCTACGAGCAGTACTTC. Translating gives CASSELSVAESYEQYF.

The J gene is TRBJ2-7, the V gene TRBV30, with TRBD1 matching over 9 bases. CDR1 and CDR2 from the germline V gene are GTSNPN and SVGIG (reference sequence). The V segment lost 1 base and the J segment 4 bases; nucleotides outside the gene matches: 8. The CDR3 totals 15 residues. CDR3 residues: CAWSDLGQGGYEQYF. Here the CDR3 DNA reads TGTGCCTGGAGTGATCTGGGACAGGGTGGGTACGAGCAGTACTTC.

The rearrangement uses TRBV6-1 and TRBJ2-6; D is undetermined. Trimming stripped 6 bases from V and 5 bases from J, with 8 bases between. This CDR3 contains 13 residues. The germline V gene encodes CDR1 MNHNS and CDR2 SASEGT. CDR3 loop: CASRPRRANVLTF. The CDR3 coding sequence is TGTGCCAGCAGGCCTAGAAGGGCCAACGTCCTGACTTTC.

Sample share makes this clone medium-sized (0.01 to 0.1%). This chain's CDR3 is CASSSGRDRSYNYGYTF. CDR3 bases: TGTGCCAGCAGCTCCGGCCGGGACAGGTCGTACAACTATGGCTACACCTTC. The V gene is TRBV5-4, the J gene TRBJ1-2; the match to TRBD1 covers 8 bases. The trim removed 3 bases at V and 2 bases at J, leaving 12 bases unmatched. This CDR3 spans 17 amino acids. Germline CDR1 is SGHNT and CDR2 is YYREEE (reference sequence).

The chain couples TRBV2 to TRBJ1-2, with D unresolved. The V end was cut by 2 bases, the J end by 2 bases, with 6 bases between. Germline V gene sequence: CDR1 SNHLY, CDR2 FYNNEI. The CDR3 is 13 amino acids. In DNA, the CDR3 is TGTGCCAGCAGTGAAATGGGAAACTATGGCTACACCTTC. Its translation: CASSEMGNYGYTF. Full variable domain (rest looked up from reference TRBV2 and TRBJ1-2): EPEVTQTPSHQVTQMGQEVILRCVPISNHLYFYWYRQILGQKVEFLVSFYNNEISEKSEIFDDQFSVERPDGSNFTLKIRSTKLEDSAMYFCASSEMGNYGYTFGSGTRLTVV.

The genes are TRBV12-5 and TRBJ2-1; D call uncertain. The CDR3 is 17 amino acids. The V gene's germline CDR1 is LGHNT and CDR2 FRNRAP. V lost 2 bases to trimming and J lost 6 bases, with 20 bases between them. Here the CDR3 reads CASGLHLMTRLVNEQFF. The CDR3 DNA reads TGTGCTAGTGGTTTGCACTTGATGACCCGACTTGTCAATGAGCAGTTCTTC.

This chain connects TRBV6-1 to TRBJ2-2, with a tentative D call TRBD1 (5 bases). The CDR3 loop spans 14 amino acids. Trimming removed 7 bases at V and 2 bases at J, with 11 bases between. Germline V lookup: CDR1 MNHNS, CDR2 SASEGT. The CDR3 DNA follows: TGTGCCAGCACAGGGATGGTTAACACCGGGGAGCTGTTTTTT. Protein product: CASTGMVNTGELFF.

J is TRBJ2-7 and V is TRBV4-1; 9 bases line up with TRBD2. With 1 base clipped from V and 5 bases from J, the junction kept 12 bases outside the gene matches. Germline CDR1 reads MGHRA; CDR2 reads YSYEKL. This CDR3 comprises 17 residues. CDR3 bases: TGCGCCAGCAGCCAAGTCGGAGGAGCGGGAGGCCCCGACGAGCAGTACTTC. Amino acids: CASSQVGGAGGPDEQYF.

This chain joins TRBV21-1 and TRBJ2-7. TRBV21-1 is flagged as a pseudogene. The CDR3 is 15 amino acids. The CDR3 region has the DNA TGTGCCAGCAGCTTGACGTCCCTTCGGCCCAACGAGCAGTACTTC. Translated, it gives CASSLTSLRPNEQYF.

The chain joins TRBV27 to TRBJ1-4; the D gene is possibly TRBD1 (6 bases). Germline V lookup: CDR1 MNHEY, CDR2 SMNVEV (reference sequence). The V gene lost 4 bases and the J gene lost 8 bases, with 14 bases spanning the gap. The CDR3 runs to 14 residues. This CDR3 is CASSSGGAREKLFF. Here the CDR3 DNA reads TGTGCCAGCAGTTCGGGGGGGGCAAGGGAAAAACTGTTTTTT.

The V call is TRBV27, the J call TRBJ2-7; 9 bases align to TRBD2. Unmatched junction bases numbered 14, after V lost 7 bases and J lost 1 base. CDR1 and CDR2 (germline): MNHEY, SMNVEV (reference sequence). This CDR3 has 17 amino acids. The CDR3 sequence: CASKMRAGGGSSYEQYF. The CDR3 nucleotides are TGTGCCAGCAAGATGCGAGCGGGGGGCGGGTCATCCTACGAGCAGTACTTC.

The chain is built from TRBV6-4 and TRBJ2-2; 9 bases are shared with TRBD2. Germline CDR1 MRHNA, CDR2 SNTAGT. The J segment lost 2 bases and the V segment lost 4 bases, leaving 2 bases of the junction unmatched. The CDR3 is made up of 15 amino acids. CDR3 coding DNA: TGTGCCAGCAGTGGGCTAGCGGGAAACACCGGGGAGCTGTTTTTT. As protein: CASSGLAGNTGELFF.

The chain couples TRBV7-9 to TRBJ2-5; TRBD1 agrees at 9 bases. The CDR3 has 15 residues. The V gene's germline CDR1 is SEHNR and CDR2 FQNEAQ (reference sequence). V gave up 5 bases and J gave up 4 bases; unmatched junction bases: 8. CDR3 residues: CASSHRDRVTETQYF. The CDR3, as DNA: TGTGCCAGCAGCCATAGGGACAGGGTAACAGAGACCCAGTACTTC. The whole variable domain, remainder taken from reference TRBV7-9 and TRBJ2-5, is DTGVSQNPRHKITKRGQNVTFRCDPISEHNRLYWYRQTLGQGPEFLTYFQNEAQLEKSRLLSDRFSAERPKGSFSTLEIQRTEQGDSAMYLCASSHRDRVTETQYFGPGTRLLVL.

This clone showed up just once. This chain's CDR3 is CASSPLRGRYNEQFF. The DNA for the CDR3 is TGCGCCAGCAGCCCTCTACGGGGGAGATACAATGAGCAGTTCTTC. The rearrangement links TRBV4-1 to TRBJ2-1, with D possibly TRBD2 on 6 matching bases. Trimming removed 4 bases from V and 4 bases from J, with 14 bases in between. The CDR3 is 15 residues long. CDR1 and CDR2 from the germline V gene are MGHRA and YSYEKL.

The chain uses TRBV10-2 and TRBJ1-1, with D uncertain. Germline assignment: CDR1 WSHSY and CDR2 SAAADI. This CDR3 has 15 amino acids. The ends were cut back, 2 bases at V and 0 bases at J, with 10 bases in the middle. The CDR3: CASSEGFFLNTEAFF. In DNA form, the CDR3 reads TGCGCCAGCAGTGAGGGGTTCTTCTTGAACACTGAAGCTTTCTTT.

The chain employs TRBV29-1 and TRBJ2-5; possibly TRBD2 for D (6 bases). Germline loops: CDR1 SQVTM, CDR2 ANQGSEA. The V gene lost 7 bases and the J gene lost 1 base, with 10 bases spanning the gap. CDR3 size: 12 residues. The CDR3: CSARRAQETQYF. The CDR3 DNA reads as TGCAGCGCTAGGAGGGCCCAAGAGACCCAGTACTTC.

Worth noting for this clone: Other nucleotide sequences in the sample specify the same CDR3. The chain combines TRBV19 with TRBJ2-7; 8 bases line up with TRBD1. V shed 9 bases, J shed 2 bases, and the junction held 6 bases outside the gene matches. Per germline, CDR1 LNHDA and CDR2 SQIVND (reference sequence). The length of the CDR3 is 13 residues. The CDR3 region has the DNA TGTGCCAGCACTGGGACAGGCACCTACGAGCAGTACTTC. Its translation is CASTGTGTYEQYF.